These 11 T cell receptor beta chains share one sample of origin, sequenced in a study of T cell repertoires in cytomegalovirus infection. TCRdb redid the calling of the reads with MiXCR, one entry per CDR3 protein. Among more than 400,000 distinct CDR3 sequences listed, approximately 26% were seen once. The source material was PBMCs. Receptor source: a human donor in good health (CMV status not recorded). Some clones in this sample may be carry-over from other donors' samples.

The V and J genes are TRBV4-1 and TRBJ2-6; TRBD2 is a possible D gene (5 bases). The V gene's germline CDR1 is MGHRA and CDR2 YSYEKL. The CDR3 length is 16 residues. V lost 1 base to trimming and J lost 2 bases, with 9 bases between them. The CDR3 nucleotides are TGCGCCAGCAGCCAAGTTCGGGGAACTGGGGCCAACGTCCTGACTTTC. Amino acids: CASSQVRGTGANVLTF.

V usage is TRBV4-1 and J usage is TRBJ2-7; weak D call: TRBD1 (6 bases). The germline CDR1 and CDR2 sequences are MGHRA and YSYEKL. This CDR3 is built from 16 residues. V was trimmed by 4 bases and J by 4 bases, leaving 20 bases between them. This CDR3 reads CASSRGWDTRRYEQYV. DNA of the CDR3: TGCGCCAGCAGCCGGGGCTGGGACACCCGGCGGTACGAGCAGTACGTC.

This clonotype appeared a few times. This chain uses TRBV7-9 with TRBJ2-5; TRBD2 matches 7 bases. Germline V gives CDR1 SEHNR, CDR2 FQNEAQ (reference sequence). The CDR3 spans 14 residues. Losses at the gene ends were 5 bases for V and 4 bases for J; bases not matched to a gene: 7. The CDR3 reads CASSPPGEGETQYF. The CDR3 DNA reads TGTGCCAGCAGCCCCCCTGGGGAGGGAGAGACCCAGTACTTC. Full variable domain (missing parts from reference TRBV7-9 and TRBJ2-5): DTGVSQNPRHKITKRGQNVTFRCDPISEHNRLYWYRQTLGQGPEFLTYFQNEAQLEKSRLLSDRFSAERPKGSFSTLEIQRTEQGDSAMYLCASSPPGEGETQYFGPGTRLLVL.

The chain links TRBV11-3 to TRBJ2-3, with a weak D call TRBD1 (6 bases). The CDR3 is made up of 13 amino acids. Trimming removed 5 bases at V and 6 bases at J, with 12 bases between. Germline CDR1 is SGHNT and CDR2 is YENEEA. In DNA, the CDR3 is TGTGCCAGCAGCCCGGACAGCTGGGATACGCAGTATTTT. It encodes CASSPDSWDTQYF.

This rearrangement joins TRBV30 to TRBJ2-1; the D is unclear. The CDR3 is 10 residues long. Germline-derived CDR1 and CDR2 are GTSNPN and SVGIG (reference sequence). V lost 8 bases and J 9 bases, leaving 11 bases between the germline ends. CDR3 residues: CALGMGEQFF. CDR3 DNA: TGTGCCCTAGGCATGGGTGAGCAGTTCTTC.

V usage is TRBV6-2 or TRBV6-3 and J usage is TRBJ2-1; TRBD2 aligns across 8 bases. CDR1 MNHEY and CDR2 SVGEGT come from the germline V gene. The CDR3 has 15 amino acids. V was pared by 2 bases and J by 8 bases, with 8 bases of the junction left unmatched. CDR3 coding DNA: TGTGCCAGCAGTTACCGCGGGACTAGAATTCATGAGCAGTTCTTC. Its translation is CASSYRGTRIHEQFF.

The V gene is TRBV30, the J gene TRBJ2-7; D is ambiguous. Trimming cost V 4 bases and J 0 bases, with 4 bases left between them. Germline V gene data show CDR1 as GTSNPN and CDR2 as SVGIG (reference sequence). The CDR3 runs to 11 residues. CDR3 sequence: CAWTDSYEQYF. The CDR3 DNA sequence: TGTGCCTGGACTGACTCCTACGAGCAGTACTTC.

This clonotype was counted a few times. The chain recombines TRBV11-2 with TRBJ1-1, with D possibly TRBD1 on 5 matching bases. V lost 10 bases, J lost 5 bases, and 17 bases lay in between. Germline V gene lookup returns CDR1 SGHAT and CDR2 FQNNGV. This CDR3 contains 13 residues. The CDR3 here is CATRHTQGTEAFF. The CDR3, as DNA: TGTGCCACCCGCCACACGCAGGGTACTGAAGCTTTCTTT.

The chain uses TRBV7-2 and TRBJ2-5, with a possible D match to TRBD2 (6 bases). V was cut by 5 bases and J by 2 bases, with 15 bases left in between. Looked up from germline, CDR1 is SGHTA and CDR2 is FQGNSA. This CDR3 is built from 15 residues. The CDR3 reads CASSPPSSGQETQYF. CDR3 DNA sequence: TGTGCCAGCAGCCCTCCCAGTAGCGGACAAGAGACCCAGTACTTC. Full variable domain (rest looked up from reference TRBV7-2 and TRBJ2-5): GAGVSQSPSNKVTEKGKDVELRCDPISGHTALYWYRQSLGQGLEFLIYFQGNSAPDKSGLPSDRFSAERTGGSVSTLTIQRTQQEDSAVYLCASSPPSSGQETQYFGPGTRLLVL.

The gene calls are TRBV12-3 or TRBV12-4 and TRBJ1-4, with D hard to call. Trimming took 6 bases from V and 8 from J, leaving 13 bases between them. CDR3 length: 13 residues. The CDR3 protein is CASSPMGVEKLFF. DNA for the CDR3: TGTGCCAGCAGCCCTATGGGAGTCGAAAAACTGTTTTTT.

The CDR3 DNA reads as TGTGCCAGCAGTTACTCGAGGGGGCGCGAGTTCCACCAGCCCCAGCATTTT. The encoded protein is CASSYSRGREFHQPQHF. This rearrangement joins TRBV6-6 to TRBJ1-5; 7 bases align to TRBD1. V shed 0 bases, J shed 7 bases, and the junction held 12 bases outside the gene matches. The germline V gene encodes CDR1 MNHNY and CDR2 SVGAGI (reference sequence). This CDR3 is 17 amino acids long.